The 26 T cell receptor beta chains below were found in one sample sequenced in a study of blood T cell repertoires in COVID-19. Profiling relied on immunoSEQ multiplex PCR, and the TCRdb table lists in-frame clones only, not all of them. The sample consists of more than 110,000 clones, over 80% of them appearing once. The sequenced material came from peripheral blood. The source of these receptors is a woman aged 80 or over with acute or convalescent COVID-19.

On this clone: Other nucleotide sequences in the sample specify the same CDR3. The rearrangement joins TRBV5-1 to TRBJ1-1; D perhaps matches TRBD1 (5 bases). The germline CDR1 and CDR2 sequences are SGHRS and YFSETQ. Trimming took off 4 bases at V and 1 base at J, with 8 bases between the two ends. CDR3 length: 13 amino acids. The chain's CDR3 is CASSTGQNTEAFF. DNA of the CDR3: TGCGCCAGCAGCACCGGACAGAACACTGAAGCTTTCTTT.

J is TRBJ2-5 and V is TRBV11-2; 14 nucleotides match TRBD2. J gave up 2 bases and V 5 bases, and 7 bases lay outside the gene matches. The CDR3 is 17 residues long. Per germline, CDR1 SGHAT and CDR2 FQNNGV. CDR3 DNA sequence: TGTGCCAGCAGCCTTTTACGGACTAGCGGGGGGCAAGAGACCCAGTACTTC. Residues: CASSLLRTSGGQETQYF.

This clone has only a few counts. The chain carries TRBV4-3 and TRBJ1-1; TRBD1 aligns across 7 bases. CDR3 length equals 15 residues. Germline lookup yields CDR1 LGHNA and CDR2 YSLEER. The trim removed 0 bases at V and 4 bases at J, leaving 5 bases unmatched. CDR3 loop: CASSQDARGSTEAFF. CDR3 in DNA: TGCGCCAGCAGCCAAGATGCCAGGGGGAGCACTGAAGCTTTCTTT.

The chain joins TRBV2 to TRBJ1-1, with TRBD1 as a possible D gene (6 bases). Trimming took off 10 bases at V and 4 bases at J, with 19 bases between the two ends. This CDR3 contains 14 residues. Germline V gene data show CDR1 as SNHLY and CDR2 as FYNNEI. The CDR3 DNA sequence: TGTGCCACAGCCTTTTCAGGGGCTGGCACTGAAGCTTTCTTT. Protein product: CATAFSGAGTEAFF.

This chain uses TRBV6-5 with TRBJ1-5, with 9 bases fitting TRBD1. V gave up 2 bases and J gave up 3 bases; unmatched junction bases: 2. CDR3 size: 15 residues. Germline CDR1 and CDR2: MNHEY and SVGAGI. CDR3 nucleotide sequence: TGTGCCAGCAGTTACGGGACAGGGCACAATCAGCCCCAGCATTTT. This translates into CASSYGTGHNQPQHF.

The chain couples TRBV5-4 to TRBJ2-7; 10 positions agree with TRBD2. The J segment lost 0 bases and the V segment lost 3 bases, leaving 0 bases of the junction unmatched. The length of the CDR3 is 14 residues. The germline gives CDR1 SGHNT, CDR2 YYREEE (reference sequence). The CDR3 loop is CASSSSGSSYEQYF. In nucleotides, the CDR3 is TGTGCCAGCAGCTCTAGCGGGAGCTCCTACGAGCAGTACTTC.

The chain is built from TRBV13 and TRBJ1-5; no clear D gene. The length of the CDR3 is 12 residues. CDR1 and CDR2 (germline): PRHDT, FYEKMQ (reference sequence). V was shortened by 2 bases and J by 9 bases, with 8 bases between the two germline ends. The CDR3 loop reads CASSLLRGPQHF. DNA of the CDR3: TGTGCCAGCAGCTTATTACGGGGGCCCCAGCATTTT. Combining the CDR3 with reference TRBV13 and TRBJ1-5 gives the whole variable domain AAGVIQSPRHLIKEKRETATLKCYPIPRHDTVYWYQQGPGQDPQFLISFYEKMQSDKGSIPDRFSAQQFSDYHSELNMSSLELGDSALYFCASSLLRGPQHFGDGTRLSIL.

This chain connects TRBV4-1 to TRBJ2-4, with a possible D match to TRBD2 (6 bases). Trimming pared 0 bases from V and 2 bases from J, leaving 14 bases between. The CDR3 contains 17 residues. Germline CDR1 reads MGHRA; CDR2 reads YSYEKL. In DNA, the CDR3 is TGCGCCAGCAGCCAAGAAGGGGCGGGGTGGACCAAAAACATTCAGTACTTC. It codes for CASSQEGAGWTKNIQYF.

The rearrangement links TRBV6-1 to TRBJ2-7; D unresolved. The CDR3 contains 14 residues. The V and J ends lost 0 bases and 0 bases respectively, with 6 bases between them. Germline CDR1 is MNHNS and CDR2 is SASEGT. In DNA form, the CDR3 reads TGTGCCAGCAGTGAAGCTTTCCTCTCCTACGAGCAGTACTTC. Encoded protein: CASSEAFLSYEQYF.

This sequence joins TRBV6-5 and TRBJ1-2; D possibly corresponds to TRBD1 (5 bases). CDR3 length: 14 amino acids. Germline V gene lookup returns CDR1 MNHEY and CDR2 SVGAGI. Trimming stripped 0 bases from V and 6 bases from J, with 11 bases between. The CDR3, as DNA: TGTGCCAGCAGTTACTCCGACAGAAGCAATGGCTACACCTTC. Protein: CASSYSDRSNGYTF.

The chain employs TRBV2 and TRBJ1-6, with D unresolved. The germline CDR1 and CDR2 sequences are SNHLY and FYNNEI. Trimming removed 1 base at V and 0 bases at J, with 7 bases between. CDR3 length equals 16 residues. CDR3 in amino acids: CASSEGLSSYNSPLHF. The CDR3 coding sequence is TGTGCCAGCAGTGAAGGGTTGAGCTCCTATAATTCACCCCTCCACTTT.

CDR3 DNA sequence: TGTGCCAGCAGCTCCTGGACAGGGAGGGCTTACAATGAGCAGTTCTTC. Encoded protein: CASSSWTGRAYNEQFF. V is TRBV7-9 and J is TRBJ2-1, with D possibly being TRBD1 (8 bases). This CDR3 comprises 16 residues. The germline gives CDR1 SEHNR, CDR2 FQNEAQ (reference sequence). V lost 4 bases and J 4 bases, leaving 17 bases between the germline ends.

This clone was observed a handful of times. The J gene is TRBJ2-1, the V gene TRBV7-3, with 9 nucleotides matching TRBD2. CDR3 length equals 15 residues. Per the germline V gene, CDR1 is SGHTA and CDR2 is FQGTGA. Losses at the gene ends were 1 base for V and 9 bases for J; bases not matched to a gene: 7. In nucleotides, the CDR3 is TGTGCCAGCAGCTTAATGTCTAGCGGGGTCGGTGAGCAGTTCTTC. Encoded protein: CASSLMSSGVGEQFF.

The chain carries TRBV5-1 and TRBJ2-3; D remains unclear. The CDR3 sequence is 13 residues long. Germline-derived CDR1 and CDR2 are SGHRS and YFSETQ. The V end lost 0 bases, the J end lost 3 bases, and 5 bases lay between the germline ends. CDR3 sequence: CASSLGATDTQYF. CDR3 DNA sequence: TGCGCCAGCAGCTTGGGAGCGACAGATACGCAGTATTTT.

This clone showed up just once. This chain connects TRBV3-1 (or the pseudogene TRBV3-2) to TRBJ2-7, with D perhaps matching TRBD2 (5 bases). V was pared by 3 bases and J by 2 bases, with 17 bases between. CDR1 LGHDT and CDR2 YNNKEL come from the germline V gene (reference sequence). This CDR3 contains 16 residues. CDR3 residues: CASSHQQPGKTYEQYF. DNA for the CDR3: TGTGCCAGCAGCCATCAACAACCGGGAAAGACCTACGAGCAGTACTTC.

The chain employs TRBV7-2 and TRBJ1-3; no reliable D call. Trimming removed 0 bases from V and 9 bases from J, with 9 bases in between. This CDR3 is 13 amino acids long. The germline gives CDR1 SGHTA, CDR2 FQGNSA. CDR3 nucleotides: TGTGCCAGCAGCTTAGCGTCTCGCGCCACCATATATTTT. Protein sequence: CASSLASRATIYF.

The chain employs TRBV25-1 and TRBJ1-2; D is perhaps TRBD1 (6 bases). Germline V gene lookup returns CDR1 MGHDK and CDR2 SYGVNS. V lost 6 bases and J lost 7, with 18 bases in between. There are 14 residues in the CDR3. The chain's CDR3 is CASRNVGTIGGYTF. CDR3 DNA: TGTGCCAGCAGGAACGTGGGGACAATCGGTGGCTACACCTTC.

The chain links TRBV29-1 to TRBJ1-2; maybe TRBD1 (5 bases). This CDR3 contains 14 residues. V lost 7 bases, J lost 4 bases, and 19 bases lay in between. Germline V gene lookup returns CDR1 SQVTM and CDR2 ANQGSEA. The CDR3 loop is CSARVGGLSYGYTF. DNA of the CDR3: TGCAGCGCCCGGGTGGGGGGACTTTCCTATGGCTACACCTTC. The full variable domain, completed using reference TRBV29-1 and TRBJ1-2, is SAVISQKPSRDICQRGTSLTIQCQVDSQVTMMFWYRQQPGQSLTLIATANQGSEATYESGFVIDKFPISRPNLTFSTLTVSNMSPEDSSIYLCSARVGGLSYGYTFGSGTRLTVV.

This clone has just one count. The rearrangement uses TRBV6-9 and TRBJ1-1; tentative D call: TRBD1 (6 bases). V dropped 3 bases and J dropped 7 bases, with 12 bases sitting between them. Germline loops: CDR1 MNHGY, CDR2 SVAAGI. The CDR3 is made up of 13 amino acids. CDR3 nucleotide sequence: TGTGCCAGCAGTTACACCGGACAGTTTGAAGCTTTCTTT. It encodes CASSYTGQFEAFF.

This rearrangement joins TRBV5-1 to TRBJ1-1, with a weak D call TRBD1 (5 bases). CDR1 is SGHRS and CDR2 is YFSETQ in the germline V gene. The CDR3 is 14 amino acids. V gave up 4 bases and J gave up 5 bases, with 15 bases separating them. CDR3 sequence: CASSLRSGGTEAFF. CDR3 DNA: TGCGCCAGCAGCCTACGATCCGGGGGGACTGAAGCTTTCTTT.

The chain carries TRBV5-6 and TRBJ2-5, with D unresolved. The V gene lost 7 bases and the J gene lost 5 bases, with 6 bases spanning the gap. Germline loops: CDR1 SGHDT, CDR2 YYEEEE. This CDR3 comprises 10 residues. As DNA, the CDR3 is TGTGCCAGCGGCAGGGAGACCCAGTACTTC. This translates into CASGRETQYF. Supplemented by reference TRBV5-6 and TRBJ2-5, the full variable domain reads DAGVTQSPTHLIKTRGQQVTLRCSPKSGHDTVSWYQQALGQGPQFIFQYYEEEERQRGNFPDRFSGHQFPNYSSELNVNALLLGDSALYLCASGRETQYFGPGTRLLVL.

J is TRBJ1-1 and V is TRBV5-1, with TRBD1 as a possible D gene (6 bases). The CDR3 is 15 residues long. Germline V lookup: CDR1 SGHRS, CDR2 YFSETQ. Between the trimmed V and J ends, which lost 4 bases and 0 bases, there was a span of 13 bases. The CDR3 spells CASSLTGPMNTEAFF. In DNA form, the CDR3 reads TGCGCCAGCAGCCTGACAGGACCGATGAACACTGAAGCTTTCTTT.

This rearrangement joins TRBV19 to TRBJ2-7, with a possible D match to TRBD1 (6 bases). The CDR3 runs to 16 residues. Trimming pared 4 bases from V and 1 base from J, leaving 17 bases between. Germline CDR1 reads LNHDA; CDR2 reads SQIVND (reference sequence). The DNA of the CDR3 is TGTGCCAGTAGTAATCAAGCCGGGACATCTTCCTACGAGCAGTACTTC. Its translation: CASSNQAGTSSYEQYF.

This chain uses TRBV28 with TRBJ1-2, with 12 bases fitting TRBD1. Trimming at V came to 7 bases and at J to 8 bases, leaving 17 bases not matched to a gene. The CDR3 runs 17 residues. Germline V gene data show CDR1 as MDHEN and CDR2 as SYDVKM. CDR3: CASIIGGQGARSWGYTF. The CDR3 DNA follows: TGTGCCAGCATCATAGGGGGACAGGGGGCGCGGAGCTGGGGCTACACCTTC.

The gene calls are TRBV11-2 and TRBJ1-2; TRBD1 agrees at 8 bases. V shed 5 bases and J 3 bases; nucleotides not matched to a gene: 8. The CDR3 totals 15 residues. Looked up from germline, CDR1 is SGHAT and CDR2 is FQNNGV. For the CDR3, the DNA is TGTGCCAGCAGCCCAGACAGGGGAAGCTACTATGGCTACACCTTC. Protein product: CASSPDRGSYYGYTF.

The chain combines TRBV5-1 with TRBJ1-4; 8 bases are a match to TRBD1. J lost 2 bases, V lost 4 bases, and 4 bases had no gene match. Germline lookup yields CDR1 SGHRS and CDR2 YFSETQ. CDR3 length: 15 amino acids. CDR3 nucleotide sequence: TGCGCCAGCAGCACGACAGGGGACACTAATGAAAAACTGTTTTTT. It encodes CASSTTGDTNEKLFF.